This is a list of T cell receptor beta chains from one sample in a study of OX40 agonist ivuxolimab in advanced cancers. Assay: immunoSEQ multiplex PCR; the TCRdb copy retains only in-frame clones and omits some. The table lists about 9,000 clones, under 85% of them singletons. The sequences come from CD4+ or CD8+ T cells sorted from blood, collected in a trial of the OX40 agonist ivuxolimab. The receptors derive from an adult with an advanced solid tumor such as melanoma, head and neck, liver or kidney cancer. CDR3s include the opening cysteine and the closing phenylalanine or tryptophan. Fields, in order: clone size, V gene, J gene, D gene, CDR3 protein, CDR3 DNA. The D gene is left open where the match is weak. Not all rows give a size; the values are once, few, many and, for expanded clones, a class.

>once|TRBV6-5|TRBJ1-1|NA
CASSYSYSTVNTEAFF
TGTGCCAGCAGTTACTCGTATTCGACAGTAAACACTGAAGCTTTCTTT
>NA|TRBV6-1|TRBJ2-3|NA
CASRWGDTQYF
TGTGCCAGCAGGTGGGGAGATACGCAGTATTTT
>NA|TRBV5-1|TRBJ2-7|TRBD1
CASSLIGGAYEQYF
TGCGCCAGCAGCTTAATAGGGGGCGCCTACGAGCAGTACTTC
>NA|TRBV6-1|TRBJ1-2|TRBD1
CASSETTGGNYGYTF
TGTGCCAGCAGTGAAACGACAGGGGGCAACTATGGCTACACCTTC
>NA|TRBV9|TRBJ1-2|NA
CASGHDTPNYGYTF
TGTGCCAGTGGGCACGATACACCTAACTATGGCTACACCTTC
>once|TRBV2|TRBJ1-1|NA
CASPGWEGVAFF
TGTGCCAGCCCAGGCTGGGAGGGTGTAGCTTTCTTT
>NA|TRBV5-1|TRBJ2-5|NA
CASRSPGQETQYF
TGCGCCAGCAGAAGCCCCGGCCAAGAGACCCAGTACTTC
>NA|TRBV4-1|TRBJ2-3|NA
CASSAHPPGDTQYF
TGCGCCAGCAGCGCGCATCCTCCCGGCGATACGCAGTATTTT
>NA|TRBV30|TRBJ1-3|NA
CALKRVGNTIYF
TGTGCCCTCAAGAGGGTTGGAAACACCATATATTTT
>NA|TRBV27|TRBJ2-1|NA
CASSLTASTYNEQFF
TGTGCCAGCAGTTTAACAGCCTCAACCTACAATGAGCAGTTCTTC
>NA|TRBV6-4|TRBJ2-3|NA
CASSDQGTDTQYF
TGTGCCAGCAGTGATCAGGGTACAGATACGCAGTATTTT
>NA|TRBV10-3|TRBJ2-5|TRBD2
CATSEPGGQETQYF
TGTGCCACCTCCGAACCGGGGGGGCAAGAGACCCAGTACTTC
>NA|TRBV14|TRBJ2-5|TRBD1
CASSPQDREYETQYF
TGTGCCAGCAGCCCTCAAGACAGGGAGTACGAGACCCAGTACTTC
>NA|TRBV2|TRBJ2-1|TRBD1
CASSRDRGLLDEQFF
TGTGCCAGCAGCCGGGACAGGGGGCTCTTAGATGAGCAGTTCTTC
>NA|TRBV7-8|TRBJ2-3|NA
CASSPEPGAQEDTQYF
TGTGCCAGCAGCCCCGAACCGGGGGCTCAGGAAGATACGCAGTATTTT
>NA|TRBV4-1|TRBJ1-1|TRBD1
CASSQAGQGGTEAFF
TGCGCCAGCAGCCAAGCGGGGCAGGGGGGCACTGAAGCTTTCTTT
>NA|TRBV5-4|TRBJ1-4|NA
CASSSRDGEDEKLFF
TGTGCCAGCAGCTCCCGGGACGGAGAAGATGAAAAACTGTTTTTT
>NA|TRBV6-5|TRBJ2-7|NA
CASSYGLESGEQYF
TGTGCCAGCAGTTACGGACTGGAGTCGGGAGAGCAGTACTTC
>NA|TRBV4-2|TRBJ2-1|TRBD2
CASSPGGDYNEQFF
TGTGCCAGCAGCCCCGGGGGGGACTACAATGAGCAGTTCTTC
>large|TRBV5-6|TRBJ1-6|NA
CASSLDGHGGRDESTPLHF
TGTGCCAGCAGCCTGGACGGCCATGGGGGAAGGGACGAAAGTACACCCCTCCACTTT
>NA|TRBV30|TRBJ2-2|NA
CAWSVLSVFTGELFF
TGTGCCTGGAGTGTATTGTCCGTTTTCACCGGGGAGCTGTTTTTT
>NA|TRBV4-2|TRBJ1-2|NA
CASSQVSAANYGYTF
TGTGCCAGCAGCCAAGTTTCAGCAGCTAACTATGGCTACACCTTC
>NA|TRBV25-1|TRBJ1-1|NA
CASSVGFTEAFF
TGTGCCAGCAGTGTAGGTTTTACTGAAGCTTTCTTT
>NA|TRBV7-9|TRBJ2-1|TRBD1
CASSARSGTGTWEQFF
TGTGCCAGCAGCGCCCGGTCAGGGACAGGGACGTGGGAGCAGTTCTTC
>once|TRBV7-9|TRBJ2-7|TRBD1
CASSLTGSSYEQYF
TGTGCCAGCAGCCTGACAGGGAGCTCCTACGAGCAGTACTTC
>NA|TRBV7-9|TRBJ2-2|NA
CASTRGLGELFF
TGTGCCAGCACCCGAGGCCTCGGGGAGCTGTTTTTT
>NA|TRBV2|TRBJ2-7|NA
CASSEMGAVEQYF
TGTGCCAGCAGTGAGATGGGGGCGGTTGAGCAGTACTTC
>NA|TRBV6-5|TRBJ1-2|TRBD1
CASTRTGYGYTF
TGTGCCAGCACACGGACAGGGTATGGCTACACCTTC
>NA|TRBV6-4|TRBJ2-1|TRBD2
CASSEVGGGAYNEQFF
TGTGCCAGCAGTGAGGTTGGCGGGGGGGCATACAATGAGCAGTTCTTC
>NA|TRBV7-9|TRBJ2-2|NA
CASSPPLERSNSGELFF
TGTGCCAGCAGCCCCCCATTGGAGAGGAGCAACTCCGGGGAGCTGTTTTTT
>NA|TRBV15|TRBJ2-1|NA
CATSAEAGRNNEQFF
TGTGCCACCAGCGCAGAGGCGGGGCGAAACAATGAGCAGTTCTTC
>NA|TRBV27|TRBJ2-1|TRBD2
CASSLATSGGTNEQFF
TGTGCCAGCAGTTTAGCTACTAGCGGGGGGACCAATGAGCAGTTCTTC
>NA|TRBV10-3|TRBJ2-1|TRBD1
CAISERDRESYNEQFF
TGTGCCATCAGTGAGCGGGACAGAGAATCCTACAATGAGCAGTTCTTC
>NA|TRBV2|TRBJ2-7|TRBD1
CASSNTGTGGLYEQYF
TGTGCCAGCAGCAACACCGGGACAGGGGGCTTGTACGAGCAGTACTTC
>NA|TRBV6-5|TRBJ1-5|NA
CASSDFSNQPQHF
TGTGCCAGCAGTGATTTTAGCAATCAGCCCCAGCATTTT
>NA|TRBV9|TRBJ2-2|NA
CASSLTGSVTGELFF
TGTGCCAGCAGCCTTACAGGGTCGGTGACCGGGGAGCTGTTTTTT
>few|TRBV13|TRBJ1-3|NA
CASSPGISPGNTIYF
TGTGCCAGCAGCCCGGGGATATCGCCTGGAAACACCATATATTTT
>NA|TRBV30|TRBJ1-1|TRBD1
CAWSVMVRDRDTEAFF
TGTGCCTGGAGTGTAATGGTGCGGGACAGGGACACTGAAGCTTTCTTT
>NA|TRBV7-3|TRBJ1-1|NA
CASSAPVREAFF
TGTGCCAGCAGCGCGCCTGTAAGGGAAGCTTTCTTT
>NA|TRBV29-1|TRBJ2-7|NA
CSVEGVGRASYEQYF
TGCAGCGTTGAAGGGGTGGGACGTGCCTCCTACGAGCAGTACTTC
>once|TRBV19|TRBJ2-7|NA
CASSIGGDNYEQYF
TGTGCCAGTAGTATAGGGGGGGACAACTACGAGCAGTACTTC
>NA|TRBV7-6|TRBJ1-1|NA
CASSFPILGRFDTEAFF
TGTGCCAGCAGCTTCCCTATTTTGGGAAGGTTCGACACTGAAGCTTTCTTT
>NA|TRBV15|TRBJ2-7|TRBD1
CATSSEQGASYEQYF
TGTGCCACCAGCAGTGAACAGGGGGCCTCCTACGAGCAGTACTTC
>few|TRBV13|TRBJ1-4|NA
CASSLQGFGAPNEKLFF
TGTGCCAGCAGCTTACAGGGATTCGGGGCACCTAATGAAAAACTGTTTTTT
>once|TRBV11-1|TRBJ2-1|TRBD2
CASSPRGSGGLNNEQFF
TGTGCCAGCAGCCCAAGAGGTAGCGGGGGGCTTAACAATGAGCAGTTCTTC
>once|TRBV9|TRBJ2-7|NA
CASSRGGYEQYF
TGTGCCAGCAGCCGCGGTGGCTACGAGCAGTACTTC
>few|TRBV6-6|TRBJ2-5|NA
CASRLDGLKETQYF
TGTGCCAGCAGACTCGACGGTCTTAAAGAGACCCAGTACTTC
>few|TRBV2|TRBJ1-6|NA
CASTDRAPRSPLHF
TGTGCCAGCACAGACCGGGCCCCAAGGTCACCCCTCCACTTT
>medium-sized|TRBV6-5|TRBJ1-1|NA
CASSYSIQGNTEAFF
TGTGCCAGCAGTTACTCCATCCAGGGGAACACTGAAGCTTTCTTT